Listed below are T cell receptor beta chains from one sample, sequenced in a study of siplizumab effects on memory and regulatory T cells. This table comes from immunoSEQ multiplex PCR, and its TCRdb copy is limited to in-frame clones, with some not included. Among about 100,000 clones listed, about 91% were seen once. Sequencing was done on a sample of CD4+ T cells sorted from blood. Source of these receptors: a human donor in good health. Some clones in this sample may be carry-over from other donors' samples. CDR3s include the opening cysteine and the closing phenylalanine or tryptophan. The order of the fields is D gene, J gene, V gene, clone size, CDR3 protein, CDR3 DNA. D genes are given only for firm matches. Part of the rows lack a size; the others show once, few, many or a class for expanded clones.

>.|TRBJ1-4|TRBV11-2|.
CASSSFREGSVGKLFF
TGTGCCAGCAGCTCCTTTCGGGAGGGGAGTGTTGGGAAACTGTTTTTT
>.|TRBJ2-5|TRBV5-1|.
CASSLGQGKETQYF
TGCGCCAGCAGCTTGGGGCAGGGAAAAGAGACCCAGTACTTC
>TRBD2|TRBJ2-7|TRBV5-1|.
CASSSGRADEQYF
TGCGCCAGCAGTAGCGGGAGGGCCGACGAGCAGTACTTC
>.|TRBJ1-2|TRBV6-5|once
CASSYGRTVDGYTF
TGTGCCAGCAGTTACGGGAGGACAGTTGATGGCTACACCTTC
>.|TRBJ2-2|TRBV5-1|.
CASSPDREANTGELFF
TGCGCCAGCAGCCCAGACAGGGAGGCGAACACCGGGGAGCTGTTTTTT
>.|TRBJ1-1|TRBV6-4|.
CASRLENSNTEAFF
TGTGCCAGCAGGCTGGAAAACAGTAACACTGAAGCTTTCTTT
>TRBD2|TRBJ2-3|TRBV27|.
CATKSARTRSTDTQYF
TGTGCCACCAAAAGCGCGAGGACTAGGAGCACAGATACGCAGTATTTT
>TRBD1|TRBJ1-3|TRBV19|.
CASSVETGSGNTIYF
TGTGCCAGTAGTGTCGAGACAGGGTCTGGAAACACCATATATTTT
>.|TRBJ2-5|TRBV5-6|.
CASSFGETQYF
TGTGCCAGCAGCTTTGGTGAGACCCAGTACTTC
>TRBD1|TRBJ2-4|TRBV5-4|.
CASSGTGQGVKNIQYF
TGTGCCAGCAGCGGGACGGGACAGGGGGTCAAAAACATTCAGTACTTC
>.|TRBJ1-2|TRBV4-2|.
CASSQRGGGRGDGYTF
TGTGCCAGCAGCCAGAGGGGAGGGGGTAGGGGCGATGGCTACACCTTC
>TRBD1|TRBJ2-5|TRBV19|.
CASSIQVGSRGETQYF
TGTGCCAGTAGTATACAAGTGGGGTCCAGGGGGGAGACCCAGTACTTC
>.|TRBJ2-2|TRBV19|.
CASRSPGGAGELFF
TGTGCCAGTAGATCACCAGGGGGGGCCGGGGAGCTGTTTTTT
>TRBD2|TRBJ2-1|TRBV5-1|.
CASSPSGGGSYNEQFF
TGCGCCAGCAGTCCCTCCGGGGGGGGGTCCTACAATGAGCAGTTCTTC
>.|TRBJ1-1|TRBV6-1|.
CASSERYTEAFF
TGTGCCAGCAGTGAAAGGTACACTGAAGCTTTCTTT
>TRBD2|TRBJ2-2|TRBV28|.
CASSLGLARELFF
TGTGCCAGCAGTTTGGGACTAGCCAGGGAGCTGTTTTTT
>.|TRBJ2-7|TRBV28|once
CASCPRPPAEQYF
TGTGCCAGCTGCCCGAGGCCCCCCGCGGAGCAGTACTTC
>.|TRBJ1-2|TRBV14|.
CASSRDSANYGYTF
TGTGCCAGCAGCAGGGATTCAGCTAACTATGGCTACACCTTC
>.|TRBJ1-1|TRBV19|.
CASNDLDRKQAFF
TGTGCCAGCAACGATCTCGACAGGAAACAAGCTTTCTTT
>.|TRBJ2-5|TRBV5-1|.
CASRVGDPEETQYF
TGCGCCAGCAGGGTAGGGGACCCTGAAGAGACCCAGTACTTC
>.|TRBJ2-7|TRBV5-1|.
CASSLGDSGISYEQYF
TGCGCCAGCAGCTTGGGAGACAGTGGCATATCCTACGAGCAGTACTTC
>.|TRBJ2-2|TRBV25-1|.
CASSDHQLAGGELFF
TGTGCCAGCAGTGACCATCAACTAGCCGGCGGGGAGCTGTTTTTT
>.|TRBJ2-5|TRBV4-1|.
CASSQDSGEVGQETQYF
TGCGCCAGCAGCCAAGATTCGGGGGAAGTAGGCCAAGAGACCCAGTACTTC
>.|TRBJ1-4|TRBV9|.
CASSVAEGEKLFF
TGTGCCAGCAGCGTAGCGGAGGGTGAAAAACTGTTTTTT
>.|TRBJ2-2|TRBV5-1|.
CASSLDHPNTGELFF
TGCGCCAGCAGCTTGGACCACCCGAACACCGGGGAGCTGTTTTTT
>.|TRBJ2-3|TRBV2|.
CASRERSTDTQYF
TGTGCCAGCAGGGAGCGGAGCACAGATACGCAGTATTTT
>.|TRBJ2-3|TRBV19|.
CASWQADTQYF
TGTGCCAGTTGGCAGGCAGATACGCAGTATTTT
>.|TRBJ2-5|TRBV7-9|.
CASSFPDQLQYF
TGTGCCAGCAGCTTCCCGGACCAGCTCCAGTACTTC
>.|TRBJ2-7|TRBV6-1|.
CASSETIYEQYF
TGTGCCAGCAGTGAGACCATATACGAGCAGTACTTC
>TRBD2|TRBJ2-7|TRBV11-2|once
CASSVGWGGSGYEQYF
TGTGCCAGCAGCGTCGGGTGGGGGGGGTCTGGCTACGAGCAGTACTTC
>TRBD2|TRBJ2-4|TRBV7-8|.
CASSPYIGLAGASYKNIQYF
TGTGCCAGCAGCCCCTACATCGGGCTAGCGGGAGCCTCCTACAAAAACATTCAGTACTTC
>.|TRBJ2-2|TRBV10-2|once
CASSRRPGGELFF
TGCGCCAGCAGTCGAAGACCGGGCGGGGAGCTGTTTTTT
>TRBD1|TRBJ1-1|TRBV5-5|once
CASSFTDRVTEAFF
TGTGCCAGCAGCTTCACGGACAGGGTGACTGAAGCTTTCTTT
>TRBD1|TRBJ2-4|TRBV4-1|.
CASSAPGQGTKNIQYF
TGCGCCAGCAGCGCACCGGGACAGGGTACCAAAAACATTCAGTACTTC
>.|TRBJ2-3|TRBV28|.
CASSLGDTDTQYF
TGTGCCAGCAGTTTGGGTGACACAGATACGCAGTATTTT
>TRBD2|TRBJ2-3|TRBV7-3|.
CASSILAGGGTDTQYF
TGTGCCAGCAGCATACTAGCGGGAGGCGGAACAGATACGCAGTATTTT
>.|TRBJ2-3|TRBV2|.
CASILRGSSTDTQYF
TGTGCCAGCATCTTAAGAGGCTCTAGCACAGATACGCAGTATTTT
>TRBD2|TRBJ2-2|TRBV6-6|.
CASTKLSGMGGGELFF
TGTGCCAGCACCAAGCTAAGCGGGATGGGCGGCGGGGAGCTGTTTTTT
>TRBD2|TRBJ2-2|TRBV18|once
CASSPVGSGDANTGELFF
TGTGCCAGCTCACCGGTCGGTAGCGGGGACGCGAACACCGGGGAGCTGTTTTTT
>TRBD2|TRBJ2-3|TRBV7-2|.
CASSLGLAGDTQYF
TGTGCCAGCAGCTTAGGACTAGCGGGAGATACGCAGTATTTT
>TRBD2|TRBJ2-2|TRBV2|once
CASIAGVTSGELFF
TGTGCCAGTATAGCGGGAGTTACGTCCGGGGAGCTGTTTTTT
>.|TRBJ1-1|TRBV28|.
CASSRGEVNTEAFF
TGTGCCAGCAGCCGGGGGGAGGTGAACACTGAAGCTTTCTTT
>.|TRBJ2-7|TRBV9|.
CASSVAGAMRDEQYF
TGTGCCAGCAGCGTAGCGGGGGCTATGAGGGACGAGCAGTACTTC
>.|TRBJ1-2|TRBV30|.
CAWSDSSWLGYGYTF
TGTGCCTGGAGTGATTCGAGCTGGCTCGGATATGGCTACACCTTC
>.|TRBJ1-3|TRBV4-1|.
CASSRPTGTSGNTIYF
TGCGCCAGCAGCCGACCGACAGGCACCTCTGGAAACACCATATATTTT